This T cell receptor beta chain was captured by sequencing in a study of a mutant IDH1 vaccine in newly diagnosed glioma. Background on the study: The therapy given earlier, which was standard therapy, consisted of radiotherapy, temozolomide, or both, and most of the patients received both. Findings of the study overall: Changes in top peripheral clonotypes did not appear linked to pseudoprogression.

Comments on this clone: The antigen remains unidentified.

The repertoire was sequenced with immunoSEQ multiplex PCR; TCRdb's copy has only in-frame clones and lacks some. The sample gives about 40,000 clones, around 76% of which show up once; approximately 5.3% is in the top ten. The time point denotes: week 23, last vaccination. A 20-mer mutant IDH1 peptide at 300 ug was injected subcutaneously with topical imiquimod. Per the germline V gene, CDR1 is SNHLY and CDR2 is FYNNEI. This CDR3 is 14 amino acids long. The V gene lost 1 base and the J gene lost 9 bases, with 10 bases spanning the gap. V is TRBV2 and J is TRBJ1-6, with D uncertain. The starting material was PBMCs, obtained from a glioma patient whose treatment included an IDH1 peptide vaccine. The source of this sequence is a man between 50 and 59 years old with glioma. The CDR3 loop is CASSEGRGSSPLHF. The CDR3 DNA sequence: TGTGCCAGCAGTGAAGGCCGAGGGAGTTCACCCCTCCACTTT.